These 14 T cell receptor beta chains came from one sample sequenced in a study of radiotherapy plus CTLA-4 blockade in lung cancer (dated by TCRdb to the late 2010s). The library was prepared using the immunoSEQ multiplex PCR assay. This immuneACCESS table, as held by TCRdb, lists in-frame sequences with V and J called but not all clones. Of the missing ones, under half trace to an unresolved V gene in checked studies; the others have no known cause. The sample contains approximately 19,000 clones, roughly 88% of them found a single time. The top ten hold roughly a quarter of the sample. The specimen was peripheral blood, collected from a patient treated with radiotherapy plus ipilimumab. The receptors derive from a human donor with non-small cell lung cancer whose response to radiotherapy plus ipilimumab could not be evaluated.

The chain links TRBV5-1 to TRBJ2-6, with D perhaps TRBD1 (6 bases). Germline V CDR1 and CDR2: SGHRS, YFSETQ. The CDR3 runs to 15 residues. V was trimmed by 4 bases and J by 0 bases, leaving 8 bases between them. The CDR3 is CASSQDSSGANVLTF. The CDR3 region has the DNA TGCGCCAGCAGCCAGGACAGCTCTGGGGCCAACGTCCTGACTTTC.

The chain couples TRBV9 to TRBJ2-5, with D maybe TRBD2 (6 bases). The germline gives CDR1 SGDLS, CDR2 YYNGEE. The CDR3 has 15 amino acids. V was shortened by 2 bases and J by 0 bases, with 11 bases between the two germline ends. In DNA form, the CDR3 reads TGTGCCAGCAGCGTGGGTTGGGGGGACCAAGAGACCCAGTACTTC. Amino acids: CASSVGWGDQETQYF.

This sequence joins TRBV4-2 and TRBJ2-7; TRBD2 agrees at 7 bases. CDR3 length: 16 residues. Germline V gives CDR1 LGHNA, CDR2 YNFKEQ. Trimming took 0 bases from V and 6 from J; bases not matched to a gene: 11. Here the CDR3 reads CASSQDGAGVAGEQYF. The CDR3 nucleotides are TGTGCCAGCAGCCAAGATGGGGCGGGAGTGGCAGGCGAGCAGTACTTC.

The CDR3 loop reads CASSRPEVAGETQYF. The CDR3 coding sequence is TGTGCCAGCAGTCGGCCTGAAGTAGCGGGAGAGACCCAGTACTTC. V is TRBV28 and J is TRBJ2-5, with TRBD2 identical over 7 bases. With V trimmed by 5 bases and J by 4 bases, 10 bases remained unmatched. Germline V gene sequence: CDR1 MDHEN, CDR2 SYDVKM. This CDR3 spans 15 amino acids. The variable domain in full, with the rest retrieved from reference TRBV28 and TRBJ2-5, is DVKVTQSSRYLVKRTGEKVFLECVQDMDHENMFWYRQDPGLGLRLIYFSYDVKMKEKGDIPEGYSVSREKKERFSLILESASTNQTSMYLCASSRPEVAGETQYFGPGTRLLVL.

The DNA for the CDR3 is TGTGCCAGTAGTATAGGTTTAACACCTCCTGGCACTGAAGCTTTCTTT. It is translated as CASSIGLTPPGTEAFF. V usage is TRBV19 and J usage is TRBJ1-1; no firm D call. V lost 1 base and J 4 bases, leaving 16 bases between the germline ends. Germline values: CDR1 LNHDA, CDR2 SQIVND (reference sequence). This CDR3 contains 16 residues.

The chain recombines TRBV27 with TRBJ2-1; D is perhaps TRBD1 (6 bases). There are 14 residues in the CDR3. V dropped 2 bases and J dropped 4 bases, with 9 bases sitting between them. Germline CDR1 and CDR2: MNHEY and SMNVEV (reference sequence). CDR3: CASSLSGQYNEQFF. The CDR3 DNA is TGTGCCAGCAGTTTAAGCGGACAGTACAATGAGCAGTTCTTC.

V is TRBV11-2 and J is TRBJ1-2, with 7 bases aligning to TRBD1. The CDR3 has 12 residues. J lost 9 bases, V lost 5 bases, and 6 bases had no gene match. Germline CDR1 SGHAT, CDR2 FQNNGV. CDR3 sequence reads: CASSTGTARYTF. CDR3 coding DNA: TGTGCCAGCAGCACCGGGACAGCTCGCTACACCTTC.

The DNA for the CDR3 is TGTGCCAGCAGCTTTGGAGGGAACACCGGGGAGCTGTTTTTT. This encodes CASSFGGNTGELFF. This sequence joins TRBV5-6 and TRBJ2-2, with D possibly matching TRBD2 (5 bases). Germline V gene sequence: CDR1 SGHDT, CDR2 YYEEEE. Trimming removed 2 bases from V and 1 base from J, with 6 bases in between. The CDR3 is 14 residues long.

The chain joins TRBV29-1 to TRBJ2-5; TRBD2 might be the D (6 bases). The CDR3 sequence is 13 residues long. The germline V gene encodes CDR1 SQVTM and CDR2 ANQGSEA. V was trimmed by 4 bases and J by 3 bases, leaving 12 bases between them. CDR3 residues: CSVGDFPKETQYF. For the CDR3, the DNA is TGCAGCGTTGGGGACTTCCCCAAAGAGACCCAGTACTTC.

This CDR3 reads CASEAGTSSGELFF. The CDR3 coding sequence is TGTGCCAGCGAGGCCGGGACTTCCTCCGGGGAGCTGTTTTTT. V usage is TRBV6-1 and J usage is TRBJ2-2; perhaps TRBD2 as D (6 bases). Trimming removed 8 bases from V and 6 bases from J, with 16 bases in between. The CDR3 has 14 residues. Germline CDR1 is MNHNS and CDR2 is SASEGT.

The gene calls are TRBV21-1 and TRBJ2-7; TRBD2 is the table's D call, not checked against the DNA. TRBV21-1 is classified as a pseudogene. The CDR3 totals 16 residues. The CDR3 loop is CASSPGPGLLTYEQYF. The CDR3 DNA reads as TGTGCCAGCAGCCCCGGTCCGGGACTCTTAACCTACGAGCAGTACTTC.

The genes are TRBV27 and TRBJ2-1; 10 bases line up with TRBD2. J lost 6 bases, V lost 0 bases, and 8 bases had no gene match. The germline CDR1 and CDR2 sequences are MNHEY and SMNVEV (reference sequence). CDR3 length equals 17 residues. The CDR3 sequence: CASSLSGLAGVTNEQFF. CDR3 nucleotides: TGTGCCAGCAGTTTATCGGGGCTAGCGGGAGTGACCAATGAGCAGTTCTTC.

CDR3 coding DNA: TGTGCCAGCACCCGGGGGGGAGGTAATTCACCCCTCCACTTT. This gives the protein CASTRGGGNSPLHF. V gene TRBV28 combines with J gene TRBJ1-6, with a possible D match to TRBD1 (5 bases). Germline assignment: CDR1 MDHEN and CDR2 SYDVKM. Between the trimmed V and J ends, which lost 7 bases and 6 bases, there was a span of 13 bases. The CDR3 is 14 amino acids.

The CDR3: CSVGTGVHTDTQYF. CDR3 bases: TGCAGCGTCGGGACAGGGGTACACACAGATACGCAGTATTTT. The chain recombines TRBV29-1 with TRBJ2-3; 10 bases map to TRBD1. The germline V gene encodes CDR1 SQVTM and CDR2 ANQGSEA. CDR3 length equals 14 residues. V lost 6 bases, J lost 2 bases, and 5 bases stayed unmatched.